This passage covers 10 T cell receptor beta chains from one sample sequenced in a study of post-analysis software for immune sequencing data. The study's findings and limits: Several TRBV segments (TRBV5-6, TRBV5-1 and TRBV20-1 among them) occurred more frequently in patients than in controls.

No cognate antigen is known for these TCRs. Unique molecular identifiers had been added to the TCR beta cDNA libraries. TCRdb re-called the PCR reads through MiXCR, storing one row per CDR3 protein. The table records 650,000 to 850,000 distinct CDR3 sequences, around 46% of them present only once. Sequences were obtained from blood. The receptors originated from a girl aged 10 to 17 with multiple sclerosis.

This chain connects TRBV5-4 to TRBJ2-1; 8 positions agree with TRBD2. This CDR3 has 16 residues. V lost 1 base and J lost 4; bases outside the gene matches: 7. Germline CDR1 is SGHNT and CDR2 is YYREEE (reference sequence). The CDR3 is CASSLKRELHYNEQFF. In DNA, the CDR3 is TGTGCCAGCAGCTTGAAGCGGGAGCTTCATTACAATGAGCAGTTCTTC.

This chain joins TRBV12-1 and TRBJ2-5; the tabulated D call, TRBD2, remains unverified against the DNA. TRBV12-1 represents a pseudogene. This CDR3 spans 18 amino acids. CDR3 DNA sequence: TGTGCCAGCAAGCGGCGTCGCCTGACTAGCGGGTTACAAGAGACCCAGTACTTC. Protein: CASKRRRLTSGLQETQYF.

The chain's CDR3 is CASSFQGGGNQPQHF. CDR3 coding DNA: TGTGCCAGCAGTTTCCAGGGGGGCGGTAATCAGCCCCAGCATTTT. This rearrangement joins TRBV28 to TRBJ1-5; 7 bases map to TRBD1. From germline, CDR1 is MDHEN and CDR2 SYDVKM. The CDR3 is made up of 15 amino acids. V was clipped by 3 bases and J by 4 bases; unmatched bases: 6. Full variable domain (outside the CDR3, taken from reference TRBV28 and TRBJ1-5): DVKVTQSSRYLVKRTGEKVFLECVQDMDHENMFWYRQDPGLGLRLIYFSYDVKMKEKGDIPEGYSVSREKKERFSLILESASTNQTSMYLCASSFQGGGNQPQHFGDGTRLSIL.

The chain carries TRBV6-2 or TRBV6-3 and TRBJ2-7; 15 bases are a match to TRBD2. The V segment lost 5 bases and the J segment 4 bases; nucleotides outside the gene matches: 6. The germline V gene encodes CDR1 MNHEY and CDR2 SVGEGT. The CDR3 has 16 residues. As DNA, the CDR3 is TGTGCCAGCAGTCGCGCCGGGACTAGCGGGGGGTACGAGCAGTACTTC. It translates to CASSRAGTSGGYEQYF.

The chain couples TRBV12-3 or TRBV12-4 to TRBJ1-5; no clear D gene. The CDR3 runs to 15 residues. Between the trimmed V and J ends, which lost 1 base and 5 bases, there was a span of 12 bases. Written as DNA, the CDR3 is TGTGCCAGCAGTTTAGAGGCACTCGGATATCAGCCCCAGCATTTT. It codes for CASSLEALGYQPQHF.

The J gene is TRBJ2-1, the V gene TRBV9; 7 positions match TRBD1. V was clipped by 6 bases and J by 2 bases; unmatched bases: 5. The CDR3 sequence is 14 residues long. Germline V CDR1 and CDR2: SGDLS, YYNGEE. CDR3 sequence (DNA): TGTGCCAGCAACCCCGGGACAGCCTACAATGAGCAGTTCTTC. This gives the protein CASNPGTAYNEQFF. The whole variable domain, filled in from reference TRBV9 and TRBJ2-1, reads DSGVTQTPKHLITATGQRVTLRCSPRSGDLSVYWYQQSLDQGLQFLIQYYNGEERAKGNILERFSAQQFPDLHSELNLSSLELGDSALYFCASNPGTAYNEQFFGPGTRLTVL.

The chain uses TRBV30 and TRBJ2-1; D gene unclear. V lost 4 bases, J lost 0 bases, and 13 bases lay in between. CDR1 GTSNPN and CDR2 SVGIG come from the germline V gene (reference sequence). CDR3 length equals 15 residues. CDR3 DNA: TGTGCCTGGACCCCACAGTTGGGCTCCTACAATGAGCAGTTCTTC. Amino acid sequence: CAWTPQLGSYNEQFF.

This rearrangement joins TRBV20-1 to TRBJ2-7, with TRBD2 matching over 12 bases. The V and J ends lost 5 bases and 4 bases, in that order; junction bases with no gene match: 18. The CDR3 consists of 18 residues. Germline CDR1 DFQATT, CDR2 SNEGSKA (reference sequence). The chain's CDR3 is CSASPASGRAGNGYEQYF. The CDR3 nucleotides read TGCAGTGCTTCTCCTGCTAGCGGGAGGGCCGGGAACGGTTACGAGCAGTACTTC.

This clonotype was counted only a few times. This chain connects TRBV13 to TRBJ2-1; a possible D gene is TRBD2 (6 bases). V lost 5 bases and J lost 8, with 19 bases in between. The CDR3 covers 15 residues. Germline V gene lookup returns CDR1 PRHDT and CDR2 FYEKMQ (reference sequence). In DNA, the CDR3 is TGTGCCAGCAGCCCTGCCGGGAGAAACCGCGATGAGCAGTTCTTC. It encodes CASSPAGRNRDEQFF.

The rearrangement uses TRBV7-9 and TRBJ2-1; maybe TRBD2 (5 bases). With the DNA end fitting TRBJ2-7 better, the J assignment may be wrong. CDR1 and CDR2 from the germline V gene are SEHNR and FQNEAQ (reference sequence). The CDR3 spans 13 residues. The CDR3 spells CASSPLFSDEQYF. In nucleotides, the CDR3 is TGTGCCAGCAGCCCCCTATTTAGCGACGAGCAGTACTTC.